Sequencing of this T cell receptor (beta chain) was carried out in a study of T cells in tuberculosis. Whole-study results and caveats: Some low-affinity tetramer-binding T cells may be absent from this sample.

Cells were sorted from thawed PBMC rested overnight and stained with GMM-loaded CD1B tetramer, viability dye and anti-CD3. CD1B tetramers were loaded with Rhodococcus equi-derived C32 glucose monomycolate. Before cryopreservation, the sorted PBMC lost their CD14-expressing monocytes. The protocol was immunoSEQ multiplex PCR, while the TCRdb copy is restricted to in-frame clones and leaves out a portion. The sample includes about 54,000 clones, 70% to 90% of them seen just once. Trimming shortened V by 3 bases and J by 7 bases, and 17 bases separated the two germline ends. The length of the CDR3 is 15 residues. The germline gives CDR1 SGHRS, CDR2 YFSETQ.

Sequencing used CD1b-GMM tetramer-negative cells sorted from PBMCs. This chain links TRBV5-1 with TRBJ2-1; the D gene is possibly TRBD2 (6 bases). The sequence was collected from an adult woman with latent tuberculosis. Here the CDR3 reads CASSSGGVLRNEQFF. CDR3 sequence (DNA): TGCGCCAGCAGCTCCGGGGGAGTCCTCCGAAATGAGCAGTTCTTC.